One sample yielded the 2 T cell receptor beta chains listed below, sequenced in a study of CD8 T cells in ankylosing spondylitis. For these receptors, no antigen is known. TCRdb used MiXCR to reprocess the 5' RACE reads, holding one entry per CDR3 protein. The sample has a few hundred thousand distinct CDR3 sequences, 18% seen once. Study findings and constraints: Within ankylosing spondylitis blood, a TCR beta motif made up of seven or eight highly homologous variants appeared to be characteristic.

Sequenced: blood, either unsorted or a sorted T cell fraction (not recorded which). These receptors were collected from a male donor with ankylosing spondylitis.

This clonotype was observed a few times. This CDR3 is CSARVTGTGGARPYEQYF. The CDR3 bases are TGCAGTGCTAGAGTAACCGGGACAGGGGGTGCGCGACCCTACGAGCAGTACTTC. V gene TRBV20-1 combines with J gene TRBJ2-7; TRBD1 agrees at 11 bases. Germline CDR1 reads DFQATT; CDR2 reads SNEGSKA (reference sequence). Trimming cost V 1 base and J 2 bases; bases outside gene matches: 13. The CDR3 loop spans 18 amino acids.

Ten or more counts support this clonotype. This chain joins TRBV12-3 or TRBV12-4 and TRBJ1-3; the D is unclear. The CDR3 is 14 amino acids. V lost 3 bases, J lost 3 bases, and 9 bases lay in between. CDR3 sequence (DNA): TGTGCCAGCAGTTTTTCAGCGCTTGGAAACACCATATATTTT. Amino acids: CASSFSALGNTIYF.